The 28 T cell receptor beta chains below come from one sample, sequenced in a study of CD8 T cells in ankylosing spondylitis (dated by TCRdb to 2017 to 2019). The library was produced with 5' RACE. The reads were generated on an Illumina HiSeq 2500. Through fastp at Q25 and MiXCR, TCRdb rebuilt clones from the public reads, retaining in-frame beta chains. Records with the same CDR3 protein are collapsed into one entry carrying the most frequent genes and DNA. A total of approximately 250,000 distinct CDR3 sequences appear in this sample, over 9.5% of them only once. Of the sample, roughly 2.5% is held by the ten largest clones. The material sequenced was blood, either unsorted or a sorted T cell fraction (not recorded which). The receptors shown here come from a male donor with ankylosing spondylitis or in good health (not recorded which).

This clonotype was detected ten times or more. The rearrangement links TRBV5-1 to TRBJ2-7; D unclear. The V and J ends lost 0 bases and 2 bases respectively, with 6 bases between them. Germline V gene lookup returns CDR1 SGHRS and CDR2 YFSETQ. The CDR3 covers 13 residues. The CDR3 loop is CASSLAETYEQYF. CDR3 DNA: TGCGCCAGCAGCTTGGCGGAGACCTACGAGCAGTACTTC.

Of note for this clonotype: This may be a read error: a much more frequent sequence differs by one nucleotide. The chain combines TRBV27 with TRBJ2-7; TRBD1 matches 9 bases. The CDR3 totals 15 residues. The germline CDR1 and CDR2 sequences are MNHEY and SMNVEV (reference sequence). CDR3: CASSLQDRGIYAQYF. The CDR3, as DNA: TGTGCCAGCAGTCTCCAGGACAGGGGAATCTACGCGCAGTACTTC.

This clonotype was observed at least ten times. The chain has TRBV12-3 or TRBV12-4 and TRBJ2-6; D is perhaps TRBD2 (7 bases). The CDR3 totals 13 residues. CDR3 coding DNA: TGTGCGGCGGGGGCCTCTGGGGCCAACGTCCTGACTTTC. It is translated as CAAGASGANVLTF.

The sample holds many counts of this clonotype. The chain couples TRBV2 to TRBJ2-1; D might be TRBD1 or TRBD2, each matching 5 bases. CDR3 length equals 14 residues. The germline V gene encodes CDR1 SNHLY and CDR2 FYNNEI. V dropped 9 bases and J dropped 6 bases, with 18 bases sitting between them. The CDR3 region has the DNA TGTGCCAGTACCGGGACGATCGGGTCCAATGAGCAGTTCTTC. This encodes CASTGTIGSNEQFF.

This clonotype was seen repeatedly, ten times or more. The gene calls are TRBV3-1 and TRBJ2-3; TRBD2 aligns across 7 bases. Germline CDR1 is LGHDT and CDR2 is YNNKEL (reference sequence). The CDR3 is 15 amino acids. After removal of 4 bases from V and 4 bases from J, the junction contained 8 bases not matched to a gene. The CDR3 spells CASSRRGGVADTQYF. In DNA, the CDR3 is TGTGCCAGCAGCCGCCGGGGAGGGGTGGCAGATACGCAGTATTTT.

This clonotype was picked up a small number of times. This chain joins TRBV12-3 or TRBV12-4 and TRBJ2-5; TRBD1 matches at 7 bases. Unmatched junction bases numbered 6, after V lost 0 bases and J lost 5 bases. This CDR3 comprises 15 residues. In nucleotides, the CDR3 is TGTGCCAGCAGTTTAGCGGAGACAGGGTGGGAGACCCAGTACTTC. It is translated as CASSLAETGWETQYF.

The chain joins TRBV19 to TRBJ2-7; D perhaps matches TRBD1 (5 bases). V shed 2 bases and J shed 1 base, with 6 bases lying between them. Germline loops: CDR1 LNHDA, CDR2 SQIVND (reference sequence). There are 13 residues in the CDR3. This CDR3 is CASSITGSYEQYF. Written as DNA, the CDR3 is TGTGCCAGTAGTATAACAGGATCCTACGAGCAGTACTTC.

This clonotype was seen a few times. The chain recombines TRBV11-1 with TRBJ2-1; 13 positions agree with TRBD2. Germline V gene data show CDR1 as SGHAT and CDR2 as FQDESV (reference sequence). CDR3 length equals 18 residues. Unmatched junction bases numbered 7, after V lost 5 bases and J lost 0 bases. CDR3 bases: TGTGCCAGCAGCCCGGGGACTAGCGGGATTAGCTCCTACAATGAGCAGTTCTTC. Translation: CASSPGTSGISSYNEQFF.

This clonotype was seen just once. The gene calls are TRBV7-8 and TRBJ1-1, with 7 bases that match TRBD1. V was clipped by 3 bases and J by 6 bases; unmatched bases: 4. In germline, CDR1 is SGHVS, CDR2 FQNEAQ. The CDR3 runs to 13 residues. CDR3 coding DNA: TGTGCCAGCAGCTTCGGACAGGCCTCTGAAGCTTTCTTT. Residues: CASSFGQASEAFF. Complete variable domain (other parts from reference TRBV7-8 and TRBJ1-1): GAGVSQSPRYKVAKRGQDVALRCDPISGHVSLFWYQQALGQGPEFLTYFQNEAQLDKSGLPSDRFFAERPEGSVSTLKIQRTQQEDSAVYLCASSFGQASEAFFGQGTRLTVV.

The chain carries TRBV7-9 and TRBJ2-1, with TRBD1 matching over 8 bases. Per the germline V gene, CDR1 is SEHNR and CDR2 is FQNEAQ (reference sequence). CDR3 size: 15 residues. Trimming at V came to 4 bases and at J to 5 bases, leaving 7 bases not matched to a gene. CDR3 DNA sequence: TGTGCCAGCAGCTCCGCCGGGACAGGAGACAATGAGCAGTTCTTC. Its translation is CASSSAGTGDNEQFF.

In this sample, this clonotype turned up a few times. The chain employs TRBV5-1 and TRBJ2-2; a possible D gene is TRBD2 (5 bases). The V and J ends lost 4 bases and 1 base respectively, with 8 bases between them. Per the germline V gene, CDR1 is SGHRS and CDR2 is YFSETQ. The CDR3 extends over 14 amino acids. CDR3 residues: CASSTGLNTGELFF. CDR3 nucleotides: TGCGCCAGCAGCACTGGACTGAACACCGGGGAGCTGTTTTTT.

Details on this clonotype: A read error is likely, as this CDR3 ends without the conserved phenylalanine or tryptophan. The V gene is TRBV18, the J gene TRBJ2-7, with 10 bases lining up with TRBD1. CDR3 size: 17 residues. V gave up 3 bases and J gave up 1 base; unmatched junction bases: 9. CDR1 is KGHSH and CDR2 is LQKENI in the germline V gene. CDR3 sequence (DNA): TGTGCCAGCTCACCTATTCGGCCGGGACAGGGGTCCTACGAGCAGTACCTC. Amino acids: CASSPIRPGQGSYEQYL.

This chain connects TRBV7-2 to TRBJ2-3, with 7 bases that match TRBD1. The CDR3 runs to 15 residues. The V gene's germline CDR1 is SGHTA and CDR2 FQGNSA. J was trimmed by 1 base and V by 3 bases; bases with no gene match: 4. CDR3 sequence: CASSFNRGRTDTQYF. In DNA, the CDR3 is TGTGCCAGCAGCTTTAACAGGGGACGCACAGATACGCAGTATTTT.

This clonotype was counted at least ten times. The chain carries TRBV4-2 and TRBJ2-1; 8 bases fit TRBD2. The CDR3 runs 15 residues. Germline V gene sequence: CDR1 LGHNA, CDR2 YNFKEQ. V shed 0 bases and J 10 bases; nucleotides not matched to a gene: 8. The CDR3 here is CASSQDRRGGDEQFF. CDR3 nucleotides: TGTGCCAGCAGCCAAGATCGACGGGGGGGCGACGAGCAGTTCTTC.

Points on this clonotype: This clone may be a read error of a much larger clone one base away. This chain connects TRBV30 to TRBJ2-7, with 7 bases fitting TRBD2. CDR3 size: 15 residues. V was clipped by 2 bases and J by 5 bases; unmatched bases: 12. Per germline, CDR1 GTSNPN and CDR2 SVGIG (reference sequence). CDR3 nucleotide sequence: TGTGCCTGGAGTCCTCCGGGACTAACTTCCCACGAGCAGTACTTC. Its translation: CAWSPPGLTSHEQYF.

The chain couples TRBV14 to TRBJ2-6; no clear D. Trimming left V 2 bases short and J 2 bases short, with 7 bases between. Germline lookup yields CDR1 SGHDN and CDR2 FVKESK. CDR3 length: 15 amino acids. CDR3 in DNA: TGTGCCAGCAGCCAAATCCAAACTGGGGCCAACGTCCTGACTTTC. This gives the protein CASSQIQTGANVLTF.

The CDR3 reads CASTFSAKNIQYF. CDR3 DNA sequence: TGTGCCAGCACTTTCTCGGCCAAAAACATTCAGTACTTC. The genes are TRBV6-5 and TRBJ2-4; D is undetermined. Germline loops: CDR1 MNHEY, CDR2 SVGAGI. Trimming removed 7 bases from V and 1 base from J, with 8 bases in between. This CDR3 has 13 residues.

This clonotype was counted at least ten times. The rearrangement joins TRBV7-2 to TRBJ2-3; D is ambiguous. CDR1 is SGHTA and CDR2 is FQGNSA in the germline V gene. There are 13 residues in the CDR3. Trimming stripped 7 bases from V and 4 bases from J, with 12 bases between. The CDR3 reads CASTPDIADTQYF. For the CDR3, the DNA is TGTGCCAGCACCCCGGATATTGCAGATACGCAGTATTTT.

This clonotype has a handful of counts. The gene calls are TRBV27 and TRBJ1-1; D call uncertain. Trimming left V 4 bases short and J 4 bases short, with 13 bases between. CDR1 and CDR2 (germline): MNHEY, SMNVEV (reference sequence). This CDR3 spans 14 amino acids. Here the CDR3 reads CASSSTASGTEAFF. CDR3 DNA: TGTGCCAGCAGTTCCACGGCATCGGGCACTGAAGCTTTCTTT.

This clonotype was counted ten times or more. The junction departs from germline at one end; a sequencing error may be responsible. The chain carries TRBV5-1 and TRBJ2-7; D remains ambiguous. This CDR3 has 11 amino acids. Germline V gene data show CDR1 as SGHRS and CDR2 as YFSETQ. The CDR3 DNA reads as TGTGCCAGCAGTGGCTCCTACGAGCAGTACTTC. Its protein product is CASSGSYEQYF.

The rearrangement joins TRBV7-9 to TRBJ2-2, with D possibly being TRBD1 (5 bases). The germline V gene encodes CDR1 SEHNR and CDR2 FQNEAQ (reference sequence). The CDR3 contains 15 residues. Deletions cut 5 bases from V and 5 bases from J, with 15 bases between. In DNA form, the CDR3 reads TGTGCCAGCAGCCCTCAATTGGCAGGGACCGGGGAGCTGTTTTTT. This codes for CASSPQLAGTGELFF.

This clonotype was observed many times. V gene TRBV12-3 or TRBV12-4 combines with J gene TRBJ2-7; D may match TRBD1 or TRBD2 (6 bases each). This CDR3 region has 15 residues. V dropped 7 bases and J dropped 2 bases, with 18 bases sitting between them. The DNA of the CDR3 is TGTGCCAGCACCATTGGACTACAGGGTCCCTACGAGCAGTACTTC. Its translation: CASTIGLQGPYEQYF.

This clonotype occurred many times. The chain joins TRBV20-1 to TRBJ2-5; possibly TRBD2 for D (6 bases). This CDR3 comprises 15 residues. Germline V gene lookup returns CDR1 DFQATT and CDR2 SNEGSKA (reference sequence). The V end was cut by 5 bases, the J end by 2 bases, with 18 bases between. The CDR3 protein is CSAPPRRGGQETQYF. The CDR3, as DNA: TGCAGTGCTCCCCCCAGGAGGGGAGGACAAGAGACCCAGTACTTC.

This clonotype was detected many times. The chain links TRBV20-1 to TRBJ1-1; the D is unclear. Germline lookup yields CDR1 DFQATT and CDR2 SNEGSKA (reference sequence). V lost 0 bases to trimming and J lost 6 bases, with 14 bases between them. This CDR3 region has 14 residues. DNA for the CDR3: TGCAGTGCTAGAGATGCCAGATCGGTGGCTGAAGCTTTCTTT. As protein: CSARDARSVAEAFF.

The chain couples TRBV5-1 to TRBJ2-1; 9 bases match TRBD2. Germline V CDR1 and CDR2: SGHRS, YFSETQ. CDR3 length: 18 amino acids. Trimming at V came to 3 bases and at J to 2 bases, leaving 12 bases not matched to a gene. Here the CDR3 DNA reads TGCGCCAGCAGCTCGGGGGACCTCAGCGGGGGGACCTACAATGAGCAGTTCTTC. It yields the protein CASSSGDLSGGTYNEQFF.

There are many counts of this clonotype. The chain joins TRBV6-1 to TRBJ2-1; 7 positions match TRBD1. The length of the CDR3 is 14 residues. The germline V gene has CDR1 MNHNS and CDR2 SASEGT. J lost 0 bases, V lost 8 bases, and 4 bases had no gene match. CDR3 sequence (DNA): TGTGCCAGCTCGGACAGGAGCTCCTACAATGAGCAGTTCTTC. It is translated as CASSDRSSYNEQFF.

Many counts were recorded for this clonotype. This chain uses TRBV5-1 with TRBJ2-5; 8 bases agree with TRBD2. Unmatched junction bases numbered 9, after V lost 3 bases and J lost 5 bases. The CDR3 contains 15 residues. Looked up from germline, CDR1 is SGHRS and CDR2 is YFSETQ. CDR3 in amino acids: CASSSSREGQETQYF. The CDR3 DNA reads TGCGCCAGCAGCTCCAGCCGGGAGGGCCAGGAGACCCAGTACTTC.

This clonotype has a count of ten or more. The chain links TRBV6-5 to TRBJ2-2; D may be TRBD2 (5 bases). Germline V gives CDR1 MNHEY, CDR2 SVGAGI. Trimming removed 8 bases at V and 7 bases at J, with 5 bases between. This CDR3 contains 10 residues. The CDR3 loop reads CASGGGELFF. CDR3 DNA sequence: TGTGCCAGCGGAGGCGGGGAGCTGTTTTTT.